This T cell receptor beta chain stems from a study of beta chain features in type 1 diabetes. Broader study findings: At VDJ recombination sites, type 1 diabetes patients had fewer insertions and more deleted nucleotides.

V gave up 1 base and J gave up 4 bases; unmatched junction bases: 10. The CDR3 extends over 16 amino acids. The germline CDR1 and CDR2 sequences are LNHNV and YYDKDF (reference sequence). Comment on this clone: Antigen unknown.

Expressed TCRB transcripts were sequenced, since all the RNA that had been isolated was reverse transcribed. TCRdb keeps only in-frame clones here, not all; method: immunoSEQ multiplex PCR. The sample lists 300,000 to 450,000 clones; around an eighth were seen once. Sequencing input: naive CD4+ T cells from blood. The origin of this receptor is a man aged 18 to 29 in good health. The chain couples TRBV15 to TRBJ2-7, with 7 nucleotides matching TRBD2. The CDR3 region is CATSRGDVGRRYEQYF. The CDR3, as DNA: TGTGCCACCAGCAGAGGGGATGTCGGGAGGCGGTACGAGCAGTACTTC.